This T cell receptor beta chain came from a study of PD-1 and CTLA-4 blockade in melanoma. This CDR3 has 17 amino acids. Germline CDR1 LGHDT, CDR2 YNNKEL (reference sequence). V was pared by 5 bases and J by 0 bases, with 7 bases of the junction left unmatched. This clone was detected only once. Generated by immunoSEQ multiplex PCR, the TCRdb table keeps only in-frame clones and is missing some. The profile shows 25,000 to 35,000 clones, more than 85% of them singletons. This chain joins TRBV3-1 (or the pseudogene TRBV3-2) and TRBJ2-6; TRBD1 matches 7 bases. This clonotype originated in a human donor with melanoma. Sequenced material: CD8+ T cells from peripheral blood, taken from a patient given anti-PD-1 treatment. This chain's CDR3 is CASSLGTARSGANVLTF. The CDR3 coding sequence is TGTGCCAGCAGCTTGGGGACAGCGCGCTCTGGGGCCAACGTCCTGACTTTC.